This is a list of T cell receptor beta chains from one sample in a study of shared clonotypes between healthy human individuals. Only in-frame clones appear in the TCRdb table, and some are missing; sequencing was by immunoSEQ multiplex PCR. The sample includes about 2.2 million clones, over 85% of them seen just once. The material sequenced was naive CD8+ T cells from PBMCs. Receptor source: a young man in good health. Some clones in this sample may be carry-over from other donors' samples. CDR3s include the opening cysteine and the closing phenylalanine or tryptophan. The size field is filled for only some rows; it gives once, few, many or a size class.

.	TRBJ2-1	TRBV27	CASTPRGLSNEQFF
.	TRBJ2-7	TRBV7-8	CASSLGLAGGRSYEQYF
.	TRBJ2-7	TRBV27	CASSFSTGPYYYEQYF
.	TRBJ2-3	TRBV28	CASSLGTILSTDTQYF
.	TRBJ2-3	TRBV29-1	CSVEFLAKVQGTQYF
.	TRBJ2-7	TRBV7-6	CASSSSAGTDISYEQYF
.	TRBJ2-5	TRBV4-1	CASSQGRGGALQETQYF
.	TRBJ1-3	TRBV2	CASFWAGDGSGNTIYF
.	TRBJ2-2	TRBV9	CASSAPGELFF
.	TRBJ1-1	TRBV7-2	CASSFGGQGRIEAFF
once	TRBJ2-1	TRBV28	CASSLTTGSPEQFF
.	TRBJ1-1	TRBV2	CASNSGRGANTEAFF
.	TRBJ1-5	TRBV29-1	CSVDDRTEIHSNQPQHF
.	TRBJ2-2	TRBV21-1	CASSPRDRGLTGELFF
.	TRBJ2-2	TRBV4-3	CASSQERVRAGELFF
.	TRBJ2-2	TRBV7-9	CASSLGVTMNTGELFF
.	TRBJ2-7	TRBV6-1	CASSEWTSGSPEQYF
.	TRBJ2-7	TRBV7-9	CASSLGTNDLGEQYF
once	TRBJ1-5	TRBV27	CASSSPGLGQPQHF
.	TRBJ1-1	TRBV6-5	CASSYLTGGTEAFF
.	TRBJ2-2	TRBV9	CASSVGSSTAITGELFF
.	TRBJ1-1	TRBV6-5	CASTQSPRNTEAFF
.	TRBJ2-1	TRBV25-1	CASSAFNEQFF
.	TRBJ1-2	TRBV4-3	CASSLYRGLRDGYTF
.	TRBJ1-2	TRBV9	CASSPQRGLNYGYTF
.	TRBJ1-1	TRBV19	CASSWTGGNTEAFF
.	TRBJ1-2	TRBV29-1	CSVDAPEGGYTF
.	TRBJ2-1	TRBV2	CASSDEQGRNEQFF
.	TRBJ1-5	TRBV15	CATSREDSSNQPQHF